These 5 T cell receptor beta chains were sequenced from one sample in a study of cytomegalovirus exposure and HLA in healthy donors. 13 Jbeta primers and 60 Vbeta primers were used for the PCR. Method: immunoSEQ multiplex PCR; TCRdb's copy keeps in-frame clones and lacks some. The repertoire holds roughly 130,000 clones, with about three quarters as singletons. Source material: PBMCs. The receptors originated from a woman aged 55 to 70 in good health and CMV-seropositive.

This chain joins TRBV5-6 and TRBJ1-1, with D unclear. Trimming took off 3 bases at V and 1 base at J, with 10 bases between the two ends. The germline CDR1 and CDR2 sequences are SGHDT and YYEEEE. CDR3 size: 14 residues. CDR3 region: CASSSLGPNTEAFF. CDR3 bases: TGTGCCAGCAGCTCCCTTGGGCCGAACACTGAAGCTTTCTTT.

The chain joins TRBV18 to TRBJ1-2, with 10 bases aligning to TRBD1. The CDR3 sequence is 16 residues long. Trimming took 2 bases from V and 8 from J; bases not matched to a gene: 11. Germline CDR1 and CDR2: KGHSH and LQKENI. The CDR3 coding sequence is TGTGCCAGCTCACCAAATCAACCCCGGGACAGGGGAGGCTACACCTTC. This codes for CASSPNQPRDRGGYTF.

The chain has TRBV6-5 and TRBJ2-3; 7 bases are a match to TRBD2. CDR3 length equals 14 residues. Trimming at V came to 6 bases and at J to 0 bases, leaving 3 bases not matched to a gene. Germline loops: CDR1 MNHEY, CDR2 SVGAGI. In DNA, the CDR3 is TGTGCCAGCAGGCCGGGACTAAGCACAGATACGCAGTATTTT. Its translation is CASRPGLSTDTQYF.

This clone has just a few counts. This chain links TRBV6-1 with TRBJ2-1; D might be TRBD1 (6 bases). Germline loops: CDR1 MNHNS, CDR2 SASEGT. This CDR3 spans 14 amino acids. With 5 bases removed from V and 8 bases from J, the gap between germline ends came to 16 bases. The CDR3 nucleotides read TGTGCCAGCAGTTCCCGGGACAAGGGATATGAGCAGTTCTTC. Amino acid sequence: CASSSRDKGYEQFF.

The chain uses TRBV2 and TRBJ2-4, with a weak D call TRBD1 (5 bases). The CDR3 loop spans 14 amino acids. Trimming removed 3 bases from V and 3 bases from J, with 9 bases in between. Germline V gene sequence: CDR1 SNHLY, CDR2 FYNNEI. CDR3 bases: TGTGCCAGCAGTGAGCGGCAGGGCAAAAACATTCAGTACTTC. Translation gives CASSERQGKNIQYF.